This T cell receptor (beta chain) was recovered during a study of shared clonotypes between healthy human individuals. Across the whole study: Contributing individuals were two females and three males aged 18 to 49.

TCRdb's copy holds only in-frame clones and misses some; the assay was immunoSEQ multiplex PCR. The sample shows roughly 2.1 million clones, approximately 94% of them seen only once. Study-wide results and limits: Apart from blood, nothing was sampled; tissue repertoires likely differ.

CD8 cells regarded as naive lacked CD45RO, were positively chosen for CCR7, and omitted terminally differentiated effector memory CD45RA+ cells. This CDR3 has 15 residues. The germline CDR1 and CDR2 sequences are LNHDA and SQIVND (reference sequence). After removal of 4 bases from V and 4 bases from J, the junction contained 6 bases not matched to a gene. As to this clone: Its matching antigen is unknown.

Sequencing used naive CD8+ T cells from PBMCs. The receptor was isolated from a man aged 18 to 29 in good health. Some clones in this sample may be carry-over from other donors' samples. The rearrangement links TRBV19 to TRBJ2-7, with 11 bases matching TRBD2. The CDR3 region is CASSTYLAGGYEQYF. In DNA, the CDR3 is TGTGCCAGTAGTACTTACTTAGCGGGAGGGTACGAGCAGTACTTC.